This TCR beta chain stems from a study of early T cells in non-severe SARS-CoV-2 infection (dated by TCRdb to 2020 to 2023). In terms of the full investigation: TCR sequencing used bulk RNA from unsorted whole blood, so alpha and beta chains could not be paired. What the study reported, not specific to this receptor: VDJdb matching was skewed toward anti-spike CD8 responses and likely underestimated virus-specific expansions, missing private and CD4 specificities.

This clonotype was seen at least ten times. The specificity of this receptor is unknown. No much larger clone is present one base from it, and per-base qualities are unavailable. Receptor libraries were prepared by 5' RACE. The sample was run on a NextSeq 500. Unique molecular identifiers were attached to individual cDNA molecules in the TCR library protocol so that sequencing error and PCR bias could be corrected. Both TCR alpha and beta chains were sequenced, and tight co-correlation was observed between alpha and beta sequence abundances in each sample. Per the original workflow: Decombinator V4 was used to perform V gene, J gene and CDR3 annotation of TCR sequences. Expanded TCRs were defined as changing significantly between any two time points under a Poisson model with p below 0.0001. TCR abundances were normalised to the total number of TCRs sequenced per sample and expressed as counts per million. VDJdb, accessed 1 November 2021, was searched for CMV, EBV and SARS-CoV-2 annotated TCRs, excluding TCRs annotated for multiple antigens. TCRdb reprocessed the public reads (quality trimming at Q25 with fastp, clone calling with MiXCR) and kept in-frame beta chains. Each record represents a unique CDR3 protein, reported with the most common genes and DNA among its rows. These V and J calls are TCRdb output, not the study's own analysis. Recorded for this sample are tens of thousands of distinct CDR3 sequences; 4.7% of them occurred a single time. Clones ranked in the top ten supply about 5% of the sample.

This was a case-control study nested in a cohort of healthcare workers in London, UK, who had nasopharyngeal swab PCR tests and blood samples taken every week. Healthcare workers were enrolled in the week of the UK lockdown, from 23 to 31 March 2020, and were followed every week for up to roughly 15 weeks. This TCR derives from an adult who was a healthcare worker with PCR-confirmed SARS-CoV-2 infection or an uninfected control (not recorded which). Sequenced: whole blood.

The sequence in DNA is TGTGCCAGCAGCTTAGATTTCGGGGCAGGTGAGCAGTTCTTC. Its product reads: CASSLDFGAGEQFF. Rearrangement joined TRBV11-2 to TRBJ2-1; the D gene is possibly TRBD1 or TRBD2, with 5 bases matching each. V was cut back by 0 bases and J by 9 bases, leaving a gap of 12 bases between them. The CDR3 runs 14 amino acids, cysteine and phenylalanine included. Only the CDR3 part of the read is kept: 42 bases, read in frame from the first base. CDR1 and CDR2, per the germline V gene, are SGHAT and FQNNGV.